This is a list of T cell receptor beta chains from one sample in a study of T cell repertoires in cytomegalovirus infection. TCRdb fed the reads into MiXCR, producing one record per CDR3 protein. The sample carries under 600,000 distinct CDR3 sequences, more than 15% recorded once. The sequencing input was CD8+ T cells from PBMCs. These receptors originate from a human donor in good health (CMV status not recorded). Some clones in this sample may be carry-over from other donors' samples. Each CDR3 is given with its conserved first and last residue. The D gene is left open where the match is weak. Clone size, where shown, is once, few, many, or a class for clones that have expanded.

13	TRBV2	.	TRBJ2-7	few	TGTGCCAGCAGTGCCCGGGCCGGAAAGGAGCAGTACTTC	CASSARAGKEQYF
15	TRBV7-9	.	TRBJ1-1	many	TGTGCCAGCAGCTTAGATCACAGGTTAATGACTGAAGCTTTCTTT	CASSLDHRLMTEAFF
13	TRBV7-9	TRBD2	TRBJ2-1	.	TGTGCCAGCATACGCTCGGGGGGTAATGAGCAGTTCTTC	CASIRSGGNEQFF
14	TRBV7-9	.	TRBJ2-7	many	TGTGCCAGCAGCTTAGTAACGGTCCCCTACGAGCAGTACTTC	CASSLVTVPYEQYF
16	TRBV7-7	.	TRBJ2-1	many	TGTGCTAGCAGCCACAGTATGGAGAGCTCCTACAATGAGCAGTTCTTC	CASSHSMESSYNEQFF
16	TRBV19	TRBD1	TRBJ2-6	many	TGTGCCAGCGACTCCGGACAGGGGATGGGGGCCAACGTCCTGACTTTC	CASDSGQGMGANVLTF
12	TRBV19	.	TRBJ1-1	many	TGTGCCAGTAGTACTCCGGGGTATGAAGCTTTCTTT	CASSTPGYEAFF
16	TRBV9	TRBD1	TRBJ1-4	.	TGTGCCAGCAGCCCCCCCCAGGGACAGGGAAAAGAAAAACTGTTTTTT	CASSPPQGQGKEKLFF
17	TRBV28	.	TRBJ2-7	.	TGTGCCAGCAGATCCCAGGGGTCGCCTGGTCCATCTTACGAGGAGTACTTC	CASRSQGSPGPSYEEYF
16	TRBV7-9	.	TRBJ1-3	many	TGTGCCAGCAGCTTGGGTCACCTGAGCTCTGGAAACACCATATATTTT	CASSLGHLSSGNTIYF
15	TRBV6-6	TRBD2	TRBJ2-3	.	TGTGCCAGCAGGGTAAGCGGGAGAGCGACAGATACGCAGTATTTT	CASRVSGRATDTQYF
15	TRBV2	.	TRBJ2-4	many	TGTGCCAGCAGTGAGAGGTTACATGCCAAAAACATTCAGTACTTC	CASSERLHAKNIQYF
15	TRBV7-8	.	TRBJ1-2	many	TGTGCCAGCAGCTTAGATGGCAGGGGAGCCTATGGCTACACCTTC	CASSLDGRGAYGYTF
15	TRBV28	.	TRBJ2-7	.	TGTGCCAGCAGGATAGGGACCTGGGGCTCCTACGAGCAGTACTTC	CASRIGTWGSYEQYF
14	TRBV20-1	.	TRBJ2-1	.	TGCAGTGCTAGAGATGACAGCCTATACAATGAGCAGTTCTTC	CSARDDSLYNEQFF
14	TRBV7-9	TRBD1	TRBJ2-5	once	TGTGCCAGCAGCATGGGACAGCTACAAGAGACCCCGTACTTC	CASSMGQLQETPYF
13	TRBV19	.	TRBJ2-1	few	TGTGCCAGTAGTGCCAGGGGGGACAATGAGCAGTTCTTC	CASSARGDNEQFF
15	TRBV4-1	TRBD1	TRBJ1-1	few	TGCGCCAGCAGCCAAGTGGACAGGGGTTGGACTGAAGCTTTCTTT	CASSQVDRGWTEAFF
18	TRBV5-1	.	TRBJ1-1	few	TGCGCCAGCAGCTTGGCCTATTGGGAAAACACAGCATACACTGAAGCTTTCTTT	CASSLAYWENTAYTEAFF
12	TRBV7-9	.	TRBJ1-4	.	TGTGCCAGCAGCTACGGGAGGGAAAAACTGTTTTTT	CASSYGREKLFF
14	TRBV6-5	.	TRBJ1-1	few	TGTGCCAGCAGTTACGGGGCCTTGAACACTGAAGCTTTCTTT	CASSYGALNTEAFF
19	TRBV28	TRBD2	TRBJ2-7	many	TGTGCCAGCAGTCTAGGGCTAGCGGGAGGGGGCCCCCCAACCTACGAGCAGTACTTC	CASSLGLAGGGPPTYEQYF
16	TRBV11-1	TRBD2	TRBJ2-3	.	TGTGCCAGCAGCATCAAGCGGGAGGGTGCGGCAGATACGCAGTATTTT	CASSIKREGAADTQYF
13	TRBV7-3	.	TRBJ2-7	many	TGTGCCAGCAGCTTAGATCCTAGCGCGGAGCAGTACTTC	CASSLDPSAEQYF
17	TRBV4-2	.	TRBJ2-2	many	TGTGCCAGCAGCCCCAGACAGGACACCCTCTACACCGGGGAGCTGTTTTTT	CASSPRQDTLYTGELFF
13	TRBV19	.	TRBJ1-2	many	TGTGCCAGTAGTAAGGAGATGAACTATGGCTACACCTTC	CASSKEMNYGYTF
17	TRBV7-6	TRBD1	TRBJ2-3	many	TGTGCCAGCAGCACCCGACAGGGGCCACGTCGCACAGATACGCAGTATTTT	CASSTRQGPRRTDTQYF
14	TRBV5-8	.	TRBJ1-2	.	TGTGCCAGCAGACCAGGGTACCGTGGCTATGGCTACACCTTC	CASRPGYRGYGYTF
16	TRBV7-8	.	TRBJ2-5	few	TGTGCCAGCAGCCCACCCGACGGTTGGGACCAAGAGACCCAGTACTTC	CASSPPDGWDQETQYF
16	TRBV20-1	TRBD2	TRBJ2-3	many	TGCAGTGCTAGTCCCGGGACTAGCGGGAGGCTAGATACGCAGTATTTT	CSASPGTSGRLDTQYF